What follows are 17 T cell receptor beta chains derived from one specimen sequenced in a study of technical replicates of blood from a few donors. Only in-frame clones appear in the TCRdb table, and some are missing; sequencing was by immunoSEQ multiplex PCR. Seen here are some 14,000 clones, 80% to 85% observed once, and the top ten hold about 10%. What was sequenced was PBMCs. These receptor sequences come from a human donor in good health.

V and J are TRBV7-2 and TRBJ2-7; 8 positions match TRBD1. The CDR3 sequence is 13 residues long. Germline CDR1 reads SGHTA; CDR2 reads FQGNSA. V was pared by 1 base and J by 9 bases, with 5 bases of the junction left unmatched. CDR3 loop: CASSLGQGRLQYF. The CDR3 bases are TGTGCCAGCAGCTTAGGACAGGGGAGGTTGCAGTACTTC.

The chain couples TRBV6-1 to TRBJ2-7; D not resolved. Trimming stripped 5 bases from V and 2 bases from J, with 10 bases between. CDR3 length: 13 amino acids. The V gene's germline CDR1 is MNHNS and CDR2 SASEGT. CDR3 sequence reads: CASSTTDTYEQYF. CDR3 coding DNA: TGTGCCAGCAGTACCACTGATACCTACGAGCAGTACTTC.

The chain employs TRBV6-5 and TRBJ2-5, with D possibly being TRBD2 (6 bases). From germline, CDR1 is MNHEY and CDR2 SVGAGI. V lost 4 bases and J 2 bases, leaving 14 bases between the germline ends. The CDR3 has 15 amino acids. The CDR3 sequence: CASSSTPGVQETQYF. Written as DNA, the CDR3 is TGTGCCAGCAGTTCCACCCCGGGGGTACAAGAGACCCAGTACTTC.

The V call is TRBV30, the J call TRBJ2-5; TRBD1 matches 8 bases. This CDR3 is built from 13 residues. V lost 3 bases and J lost 4; bases outside the gene matches: 4. Germline CDR1 reads GTSNPN; CDR2 reads SVGIG (reference sequence). CDR3 DNA sequence: TGTGCCTGGAGCCAGACAGGGGTAGAGACCCAGTACTTC. Translation gives CAWSQTGVETQYF.

The V call is TRBV5-1, the J call TRBJ2-2; no clear D. This CDR3 contains 15 residues. V was shortened by 0 bases and J by 0 bases, with 6 bases between the two germline ends. Germline CDR1 is SGHRS and CDR2 is YFSETQ. This CDR3 reads CASSLGHANTGELFF. The CDR3 DNA is TGCGCCAGCAGCTTGGGGCACGCGAACACCGGGGAGCTGTTTTTT.

In DNA, the CDR3 is TGTGCCAGCAGCTTAGGGCAGGGGGCGAGGACCTACGAGCAGTACTTC. Residues: CASSLGQGARTYEQYF. The chain links TRBV7-8 to TRBJ2-7; 8 nucleotides line up with TRBD1. The CDR3 covers 16 residues. CDR1 SGHVS and CDR2 FQNEAQ come from the germline V gene. V lost 1 base and J lost 2; bases outside the gene matches: 7.

The rearrangement links TRBV7-7 to TRBJ2-5; maybe TRBD2 (5 bases). Germline CDR1 is SSHAT and CDR2 is FNYEAQ (reference sequence). With 6 bases removed from V and 5 bases from J, the gap between germline ends came to 19 bases. This CDR3 has 15 residues. CDR3 residues: CASSPVGGIGETQYF. The CDR3 DNA reads as TGTGCCAGCAGTCCCGTCGGAGGTATAGGGGAGACCCAGTACTTC. Looking up the rest from reference TRBV7-7 and TRBJ2-5 gives the full variable domain: GAGVSQSPRYKVTKRGQDVTLRCDPISSHATLYWYQQALGQGPEFLTYFNYEAQPDKSGLPSDRFSAERPEGSISTLTIQRTEQRDSAMYRCASSPVGGIGETQYFGPGTRLLVL.

The genes are TRBV19 and TRBJ1-1; no clear D gene. Germline lookup yields CDR1 LNHDA and CDR2 SQIVND (reference sequence). The CDR3 has 13 amino acids. V lost 6 bases and J 0 bases, leaving 8 bases between the germline ends. CDR3 protein: CASREPVNTEAFF. Written as DNA, the CDR3 is TGTGCCAGTAGGGAGCCAGTGAACACTGAAGCTTTCTTT.

The chain carries TRBV2 and TRBJ1-2; a possible D gene is TRBD1 (5 bases). V was pared by 4 bases and J by 8 bases, with 14 bases between. Germline V gives CDR1 SNHLY, CDR2 FYNNEI. The CDR3 has 13 amino acids. This chain's CDR3 is CASSVDTLGGYTF. The CDR3 DNA reads TGTGCCAGCAGTGTGGACACTTTAGGGGGCTACACCTTC.

In its sample, this clone was seen once. The V and J genes are TRBV10-2 and TRBJ2-5; TRBD1 agrees at 11 bases. Losses at the gene ends were 8 bases for V and 5 bases for J; bases not matched to a gene: 7. Germline V gene lookup returns CDR1 WSHSY and CDR2 SAAADI. The CDR3 runs to 14 residues. In DNA form, the CDR3 reads TGCGCCAGCTGGGGACAGGGGGAAGAGGAGACCCAGTACTTC. It translates to CASWGQGEEETQYF.

The chain carries TRBV6-1 and TRBJ1-5; 7 bases line up with TRBD1. Trimming took 5 bases from V and 6 from J; bases not matched to a gene: 7. CDR1 and CDR2 from the germline V gene are MNHNS and SASEGT. The CDR3 sequence is 14 residues long. Written as DNA, the CDR3 is TGTGCCAGCAGTTTCACAGGGGTAGGTCAGCCCCAGCATTTT. Its protein is CASSFTGVGQPQHF.

The count of this clone is one. J is TRBJ2-5 and V is TRBV6-1; D is perhaps TRBD2 (6 bases). V lost 5 bases to trimming and J lost 7 bases, with 14 bases between them. CDR1 is MNHNS and CDR2 is SASEGT in the germline V gene. CDR3 length equals 13 residues. CDR3: CASSRDFLGTQYF. The CDR3 coding sequence is TGTGCCAGCAGTCGGGACTTCCTGGGGACCCAGTACTTC.

Only a few counts were recorded for this clone. The chain joins TRBV27 to TRBJ2-5, with 7 bases matching TRBD2. This CDR3 is built from 14 residues. J gave up 6 bases and V 7 bases, and 11 bases lay outside the gene matches. From germline, CDR1 is MNHEY and CDR2 SMNVEV (reference sequence). This chain's CDR3 is CASTPRGGRKTQYF. DNA of the CDR3: TGTGCCAGCACCCCTCGGGGAGGGAGGAAGACCCAGTACTTC.

The chain links TRBV18 to TRBJ2-7, with TRBD1 identical over 8 bases. J was trimmed by 7 bases and V by 1 base; bases with no gene match: 6. The V gene's germline CDR1 is KGHSH and CDR2 LQKENI. The CDR3 extends over 14 amino acids. CDR3 coding DNA: TGTGCCAGCTCACCACGTCAGGACAGGGAGGAGCAGTACTTC. It translates to CASSPRQDREEQYF.

The J gene is TRBJ2-7, the V gene TRBV6-5; 9 nucleotides align to TRBD2. The germline V gene has CDR1 MNHEY and CDR2 SVGAGI. V shed 4 bases and J 0 bases; nucleotides not matched to a gene: 7. The CDR3 totals 16 residues. DNA of the CDR3: TGTGCCAGCAGTTCCATGACTAGCGGTCTCTCCTACGAGCAGTACTTC. Translation gives CASSSMTSGLSYEQYF.

This clone came up a few times. This chain uses TRBV28 with TRBJ2-7; a possible D gene is TRBD1 (6 bases). With 6 bases removed from V and 4 bases from J, the gap between germline ends came to 19 bases. This CDR3 has 15 amino acids. Looked up from germline, CDR1 is MDHEN and CDR2 is SYDVKM. The CDR3 sequence: CASRLGASNRYEQYF. In DNA form, the CDR3 reads TGTGCCAGCAGGTTGGGGGCCTCCAATCGATACGAGCAGTACTTC.

The genes are TRBV6-5 and TRBJ2-7; D possibly corresponds to TRBD2 (6 bases). The CDR3 consists of 15 residues. Germline CDR1 is MNHEY and CDR2 is SVGAGI. V shed 3 bases and J shed 3 bases, with 15 bases lying between them. DNA of the CDR3: TGTGCCAGCAGTTATAGTCTGGAGGGATTCTACGAGCAGTACTTC. Protein sequence: CASSYSLEGFYEQYF.